This entry lists 22 T cell receptor beta chains sequenced from one sample in a study of T cell changes during pregnancy in multiple sclerosis. Only in-frame clones appear in the TCRdb table, and some are missing; sequencing was by immunoSEQ multiplex PCR. Of about 85,000 clones listed, approximately 90% are singletons. The specimen was peripheral blood, collected in the first trimester of pregnancy. Source of these receptors: a female donor with multiple sclerosis, enrolled in a pregnancy study.

This chain joins TRBV5-4 and TRBJ2-1; D not resolved. From germline, CDR1 is SGHNT and CDR2 YYREEE (reference sequence). The CDR3 totals 13 residues. V dropped 3 bases and J dropped 3 bases, with 7 bases sitting between them. CDR3 sequence reads: CASSSSGYNEQFF. CDR3 bases: TGTGCCAGCAGCTCCTCCGGCTACAATGAGCAGTTCTTC.

V gene TRBV2 combines with J gene TRBJ2-7; TRBD1 is a possible D gene (5 bases). Trimming left V 6 bases short and J 0 bases short, with 15 bases between. Germline V gene data show CDR1 as SNHLY and CDR2 as FYNNEI. The CDR3 contains 15 residues. Here the CDR3 DNA reads TGTGCCAGCAGGAGCCCCAGGGTTGGCTCCTACGAGCAGTACTTC. Protein product: CASRSPRVGSYEQYF.

J is TRBJ1-4 and V is TRBV5-1; 8 bases map to TRBD1. The trim removed 4 bases at V and 4 bases at J, leaving 6 bases unmatched. Germline loops: CDR1 SGHRS, CDR2 YFSETQ. This CDR3 is built from 15 residues. CDR3 nucleotide sequence: TGCGCCAGCAGCCGAAGGACAGGGATTAATGAAAAACTGTTTTTT. Its translation is CASSRRTGINEKLFF.

The V gene is TRBV28, the J gene TRBJ1-3, with 8 bases matching TRBD1. V gave up 6 bases and J gave up 5 bases; unmatched junction bases: 6. This CDR3 contains 14 residues. Germline V gives CDR1 MDHEN, CDR2 SYDVKM. For the CDR3, the DNA is TGTGCCAGCAGCCCTCAGGGGGCTCGAAACACCATATATTTT. Protein: CASSPQGARNTIYF.

In regard to this clone: The germline gene is not matched at one end of the junction; a read error may be the cause. The rearrangement joins TRBV7-7 to TRBJ2-5; tentative D call: TRBD2 (7 bases). The CDR3 extends over 16 amino acids. CDR1 and CDR2 (germline): SSHAT, FNYEAQ (reference sequence). The CDR3 region is CASSLVFAGEGETQYF. The DNA for the CDR3 is TGTGCTAGCAGCTTAGTTTTCGCAGGGGAGGGAGAGACCCAGTACTTC.

The CDR3 here is CASSLTGGFNEQFF. Written as DNA, the CDR3 is TGTGCCAGCAGCTTGACAGGGGGATTCAATGAGCAGTTCTTC. V gene TRBV7-9 combines with J gene TRBJ2-1, with 9 bases matching TRBD1. The V gene end was trimmed by 3 bases and the J gene end by 6 bases; junction bases not matched to a gene: 3. The length of the CDR3 is 14 residues. Germline-derived CDR1 and CDR2 are SEHNR and FQNEAQ (reference sequence).

The gene calls are TRBV6-6 and TRBJ2-5; 8 bases line up with TRBD1. The CDR3 is made up of 13 amino acids. Losses at the gene ends were 8 bases for V and 2 bases for J; bases not matched to a gene: 4. Per germline, CDR1 MNHNY and CDR2 SVGAGI (reference sequence). The CDR3 loop is CASGGQEQETQYF. The CDR3 coding sequence is TGTGCCAGCGGGGGACAGGAGCAAGAGACCCAGTACTTC.

The J gene is TRBJ1-2, the V gene TRBV4-3; TRBD1 matches at 10 bases. Germline CDR1 and CDR2: LGHNA and YSLEER. CDR3 size: 16 residues. V lost 0 bases to trimming and J lost 10 bases; unmatched junction nucleotides: 11. The CDR3 protein is CASSQDRGTGVDPYTF. CDR3 sequence (DNA): TGCGCCAGCAGCCAAGATCGTGGGACAGGGGTCGATCCCTACACCTTC.

V and J are TRBV18 and TRBJ1-2; 11 bases map to TRBD1. Germline CDR1 is KGHSH and CDR2 is LQKENI. The CDR3 totals 14 residues. J lost 6 bases, V lost 3 bases, and 3 bases had no gene match. The CDR3 nucleotides read TGTGCCAGCTCACCGGGGACAGGGGGGCATGGCTACACCTTC. This sequence encodes CASSPGTGGHGYTF.

The CDR3: CASSSSGISYNEQFF. CDR3 sequence (DNA): TGTGCCAGCAGCTCTAGCGGGATATCCTACAATGAGCAGTTCTTC. The chain employs TRBV7-9 and TRBJ2-1; 9 bases line up with TRBD2. Germline V gene data show CDR1 as SEHNR and CDR2 as FQNEAQ (reference sequence). V trimming: 4 bases; J trimming: 1 base; junction bases outside the gene matches: 2. This CDR3 region has 15 residues.

The chain uses TRBV6-6 and TRBJ2-7, with 7 bases fitting TRBD2. J was trimmed by 5 bases and V by 2 bases; bases with no gene match: 9. Germline V lookup: CDR1 MNHNY, CDR2 SVGAGI (reference sequence). The CDR3 loop spans 15 amino acids. Written as DNA, the CDR3 is TGTGCCAGCAGTTACCACGGGGCAGGGAGGGACGAGCAGTACTTC. This sequence encodes CASSYHGAGRDEQYF.

V and J are TRBV7-5 and TRBJ1-6. TRBV7-5 is annotated as a pseudogene. The CDR3 totals 16 residues. For the CDR3, the DNA is TGTGCCAGAAGCTCTGGCCAAACCGGGGGTCTGACACCCCTCCACTTT. Protein: CARSSGQTGGLTPLHF.

This chain connects TRBV29-1 to TRBJ1-1; 9 bases match TRBD1. The CDR3 is 13 amino acids. CDR1 SQVTM and CDR2 ANQGSEA come from the germline V gene. V shed 5 bases and J 6 bases; nucleotides not matched to a gene: 7. The CDR3 region has the DNA TGCAGCGTTTGGACAGGGGCCTTCCCTGAAGCTTTCTTT. It is translated as CSVWTGAFPEAFF.

Here the CDR3 DNA reads TGTGCCAGCAGCCAGGCCCAGGGTAACTATGGCTACACCTTC. Translation gives CASSQAQGNYGYTF. V is TRBV16 and J is TRBJ1-2; D is perhaps TRBD1 (5 bases). Germline V gene lookup returns CDR1 KGHSY and CDR2 FQNENV. The CDR3 totals 14 residues. Trimming stripped 3 bases from V and 1 base from J, with 9 bases between.

The chain employs TRBV6-6 and TRBJ2-3; TRBD2 matches at 8 bases. Trimming took 7 bases from V and 4 from J; bases not matched to a gene: 10. The CDR3 loop spans 15 amino acids. Germline CDR1 is MNHNY and CDR2 is SVGAGI (reference sequence). CDR3 bases: TGTGCCAGCATCAAAAGCGGGAGAGGGTCAGATACGCAGTATTTT. Its translation: CASIKSGRGSDTQYF.

The genes are TRBV5-4 and TRBJ2-3; the D gene is possibly TRBD2 (5 bases). Trimming removed 4 bases from V and 6 bases from J, with 12 bases in between. The germline gives CDR1 SGHNT, CDR2 YYREEE (reference sequence). The CDR3 runs to 13 residues. The CDR3 sequence is CASSDQAVDTQYF. The DNA of the CDR3 is TGTGCCAGCAGCGACCAAGCGGTCGATACGCAGTATTTT.

V is TRBV2 and J is TRBJ2-3, with 11 positions matching TRBD2. Germline V gene lookup returns CDR1 SNHLY and CDR2 FYNNEI. Unmatched junction bases numbered 8, after V lost 5 bases and J lost 4 bases. This CDR3 contains 16 residues. The CDR3 protein is CASSYGLAGGPDTQYF. Here the CDR3 DNA reads TGTGCCAGCAGTTACGGCCTAGCGGGAGGACCAGATACGCAGTATTTT.

The chain is built from TRBV7-2 and TRBJ1-5; D call uncertain. V was trimmed by 2 bases and J by 2 bases, leaving 7 bases between them. The length of the CDR3 is 14 residues. Per the germline V gene, CDR1 is SGHTA and CDR2 is FQGNSA. The CDR3: CASSLRGGNQPQHF. The CDR3 DNA follows: TGTGCCAGCAGCTTACGGGGTGGCAATCAGCCCCAGCATTTT.

The V and J genes are TRBV7-2 and TRBJ2-3; 10 bases match TRBD2. This CDR3 comprises 14 residues. Germline lookup yields CDR1 SGHTA and CDR2 FQGNSA. The trim removed 2 bases at V and 6 bases at J, leaving 2 bases unmatched. CDR3 coding DNA: TGTGCCAGCAGCTTACAACTAGCGGGGGATACGCAGTATTTT. Its translation is CASSLQLAGDTQYF.

The chain employs TRBV19 and TRBJ1-5; tentatively, D is TRBD1 (6 bases). Germline CDR1 reads LNHDA; CDR2 reads SQIVND (reference sequence). The CDR3 has 15 amino acids. V was clipped by 10 bases and J by 1 base, with 17 bases between them. This CDR3 reads CATNPTGVSNQPQHF. In DNA, the CDR3 is TGTGCCACCAATCCGACAGGTGTAAGCAATCAGCCCCAGCATTTT.

The V gene is TRBV7-3, the J gene TRBJ1-1; 8 nucleotides line up with TRBD1. This CDR3 comprises 15 residues. With 6 bases clipped from V and 0 bases from J, the junction kept 6 bases outside the gene matches. Germline V gives CDR1 SGHTA, CDR2 FQGTGA. The CDR3 DNA is TGTGCCAGCAGTTCGGGGACAGGCTTGAACACTGAAGCTTTCTTT. Protein: CASSSGTGLNTEAFF.

For the CDR3, the DNA is TGCGCCAGCAGCTTGGCCGGGACTTCGAACACTGAAGCTTTCTTT. It translates to CASSLAGTSNTEAFF. This chain joins TRBV5-1 and TRBJ1-1; tentative D call: TRBD1 (5 bases). This CDR3 has 15 residues. Trimming removed 0 bases from V and 1 base from J, with 10 bases in between. The germline V gene has CDR1 SGHRS and CDR2 YFSETQ. Using reference TRBV5-1 and TRBJ1-1 for the parts outside the CDR3, the full variable domain is KAGVTQTPRYLIKTRGQQVTLSCSPISGHRSVSWYQQTPGQGLQFLFEYFSETQRNKGNFPGRFSGRQFSNSRSEMNVSTLELGDSALYLCASSLAGTSNTEAFFGQGTRLTVV.